The entry that follows covers one T cell receptor beta chain sequence. This entry belongs to a study of shared clonotypes between healthy human individuals. Profiled with immunoSEQ multiplex PCR; TCRdb holds only in-frame clones, not every one. The sample records 2,500,000 or so clones, over 85% being singletons. The source material was naive CD4+ T cells from PBMCs. Documented subset: CD45RA+ positively selected. The receptor comes from a man younger than 30 in good health. Some clones in this sample may be carry-over from other donors' samples.

DNA for the CDR3: TGTGCCAGCAGTTTATGGACAGGGCGCTGGAACACTGAAGCTTTCTTT. Its translation is CASSLWTGRWNTEAFF. V is TRBV28 and J is TRBJ1-1; 7 positions agree with TRBD1. Germline values: CDR1 MDHEN, CDR2 SYDVKM. The CDR3 covers 16 residues. The J segment lost 1 base and the V segment lost 0 bases, leaving 5 bases of the junction unmatched.